This T cell receptor beta chain derives from a study of control samples from healthy donors and cancer patients. TCRdb's table, derived via immunoSEQ multiplex PCR, lists solely in-frame clones and lacks some. The repertoire holds about 170,000 clones, around 91% seen once, with 1.5% in the top ten. Material: blood. The TCR sequence derives from a woman between 25 and 40 years old in good health.

CDR3 loop: CASSNPGWGSDYGYTF. The CDR3 nucleotides read TGTGCCAGCAGCAACCCGGGCTGGGGGTCAGACTATGGCTACACCTTC. This chain joins TRBV21-1 and TRBJ1-2. TRBV21-1 is shown as a pseudogene. The CDR3 length is 16 residues.